These T cell receptor beta chains were read from a single sample in a study of STAT5B mutations in CD4+ large granular lymphocyte leukemia. Generated by immunoSEQ multiplex PCR, the TCRdb table keeps only in-frame clones and is missing some. The sample contains roughly 30,000 clones, 65% to 75% of which appear only once. Sequencing input: CD4+ T cells from blood buffy coats. Receptors originate from a human donor in good health. Each CDR3 is given with its conserved first and last residue. D genes are given only for firm matches. Clone size, where shown, is once, few, many, or a class for clones that have expanded.

CDR3aa: CATSREGTGVSGRDTQYF; CDR3nt: TGTGCCACCAGCAGAGAGGGGACAGGGGTATCAGGGAGAGATACGCAGTATTTT; abundance: NA; v_gene: TRBV15; j_gene: TRBJ2-3; d_gene: TRBD1
CDR3aa: CASSRASGRGETQYF; CDR3nt: TGCGCCAGCAGCCGGGCTAGCGGGAGGGGAGAGACCCAGTACTTC; abundance: NA; v_gene: TRBV4-1; j_gene: TRBJ2-5; d_gene: TRBD2
CDR3aa: CASSPLGGESTDTQYF; CDR3nt: TGTGCCAGCAGCCCTCTCGGGGGGGAGAGCACAGATACGCAGTATTTT; abundance: NA; v_gene: TRBV11-2; j_gene: TRBJ2-3; d_gene: TRBD2
CDR3aa: CASSAGENTEAFF; CDR3nt: TGTGCCAGCAGCGCAGGGGAGAACACTGAAGCTTTCTTT; abundance: NA; v_gene: TRBV25-1; j_gene: TRBJ1-1; d_gene: NA
CDR3aa: CASSSLAGTYEQFF; CDR3nt: TGTGCCAGCAGCTCACTAGCGGGAACTTATGAGCAGTTCTTC; abundance: NA; v_gene: TRBV7-2; j_gene: TRBJ2-1; d_gene: TRBD2
CDR3aa: CAISFAGGQEAGNTIYF; CDR3nt: TGTGCCATCAGCTTCGCTGGGGGACAGGAGGCCGGAAACACCATATATTTT; abundance: NA; v_gene: TRBV10-3; j_gene: TRBJ1-3; d_gene: TRBD1
CDR3aa: CASSIGTGGYPNQPQHF; CDR3nt: TGTGCCAGCAGCATTGGGACGGGGGGGTATCCCAATCAGCCCCAGCATTTT; abundance: NA; v_gene: TRBV21-1; j_gene: TRBJ1-5; d_gene: NA
CDR3aa: CASSQIRRGGTEAFF; CDR3nt: TGTGCCAGCAGTCAAATCCGCAGGGGGGGCACTGAAGCTTTCTTT; abundance: NA; v_gene: TRBV6-1; j_gene: TRBJ1-1; d_gene: TRBD1
CDR3aa: CASSQGRQSISGNTIYF; CDR3nt: TGCGCCAGCAGCCAAGGCCGGCAATCAATCTCTGGAAACACCATATATTTT; abundance: NA; v_gene: TRBV4-1; j_gene: TRBJ1-3; d_gene: NA
CDR3aa: CASSPGQQETQYF; CDR3nt: TGTGCCAGCAGTCCGGGACAGCAAGAGACCCAGTACTTC; abundance: NA; v_gene: TRBV11-2; j_gene: TRBJ2-5; d_gene: TRBD1
CDR3aa: CAWRGQGRETQYF; CDR3nt: TGTGCCTGGAGAGGGCAGGGGAGGGAGACCCAGTACTTC; abundance: NA; v_gene: TRBV30; j_gene: TRBJ2-5; d_gene: NA
CDR3aa: CASSFEPNQPQHF; CDR3nt: TGTGCCAGCAGCTTCGAGCCTAATCAGCCCCAGCATTTT; abundance: NA; v_gene: TRBV7-2; j_gene: TRBJ1-5; d_gene: NA
CDR3aa: CASSLARDYNNEQFF; CDR3nt: TGTGCCAGCAGCTTAGCGAGGGACTACAACAATGAGCAGTTCTTC; abundance: NA; v_gene: TRBV11-1; j_gene: TRBJ2-1; d_gene: TRBD2
CDR3aa: CASSEGQVNEKLFF; CDR3nt: TGTGCCAGCAGCGAGGGACAGGTTAATGAAAAACTGTTTTTT; abundance: NA; v_gene: TRBV28; j_gene: TRBJ1-4; d_gene: TRBD1
CDR3aa: CAWKGYRNQETQYF; CDR3nt: TGTGCCTGGAAAGGGTACCGAAACCAAGAGACCCAGTACTTC; abundance: NA; v_gene: TRBV30; j_gene: TRBJ2-5; d_gene: NA
CDR3aa: CASSKQDRVNSPLHF; CDR3nt: TGTGCCAGTAGTAAACAGGACAGAGTGAATTCACCCCTCCACTTT; abundance: few; v_gene: TRBV19; j_gene: TRBJ1-6; d_gene: NA
CDR3aa: CASSLGGGSTDTQYF; CDR3nt: TGTGCCAGCAGCTTGGGTGGGGGAAGCACAGATACGCAGTATTTT; abundance: NA; v_gene: TRBV11-2; j_gene: TRBJ2-3; d_gene: NA
CDR3aa: CASGLGDRAGQPQHF; CDR3nt: TGTGCCAGCGGTCTGGGGGACAGGGCGGGTCAGCCCCAGCATTTT; abundance: NA; v_gene: TRBV5-5; j_gene: TRBJ1-5; d_gene: TRBD1
CDR3aa: CAGNRGEDYGYTF; CDR3nt: TGTGCCGGTAACAGGGGGGAAGACTATGGCTACACCTTC; abundance: NA; v_gene: TRBV30; j_gene: TRBJ1-2; d_gene: TRBD1
CDR3aa: CASSLGPQVENIQYF; CDR3nt: TGTGCCAGCAGCTTGGGACCTCAAGTCGAAAACATTCAGTACTTC; abundance: NA; v_gene: TRBV5-6; j_gene: TRBJ2-4; d_gene: NA
CDR3aa: CASSLRQGAINEQFF; CDR3nt: TGTGCCAGCAGTTTAAGACAGGGGGCAATCAATGAGCAGTTCTTC; abundance: NA; v_gene: TRBV28; j_gene: TRBJ2-1; d_gene: TRBD1
CDR3aa: CASIRSSVGEQFF; CDR3nt: TGTGCCAGCATCCGGTCTAGCGTAGGTGAGCAGTTCTTC; abundance: NA; v_gene: TRBV2; j_gene: TRBJ2-1; d_gene: NA
CDR3aa: CASSLQVLGTDTQYF; CDR3nt: TGCGCCAGCAGCTTGCAGGTTTTGGGCACAGATACGCAGTATTTT; abundance: NA; v_gene: TRBV5-1; j_gene: TRBJ2-3; d_gene: NA
CDR3aa: CASSLASNQPQHF; CDR3nt: TGCGCCAGCAGCTTGGCTAGCAATCAGCCCCAGCATTTT; abundance: once; v_gene: TRBV5-1; j_gene: TRBJ1-5; d_gene: NA
CDR3aa: CASSLEGDGYTF; CDR3nt: TGTGCCAGCAGCTTAGAGGGGGACGGCTACACCTTC; abundance: NA; v_gene: TRBV11-3; j_gene: TRBJ1-2; d_gene: NA
CDR3aa: CATSSPFQPQHF; CDR3nt: TGTGCCACCAGCAGCCCCTTTCAGCCCCAGCATTTT; abundance: few; v_gene: TRBV15; j_gene: TRBJ1-5; d_gene: NA
CDR3aa: CAWSTGGRHNEQFF; CDR3nt: TGTGCCTGGAGTACCGGGGGTAGGCACAATGAGCAGTTCTTC; abundance: NA; v_gene: TRBV30; j_gene: TRBJ2-1; d_gene: NA
CDR3aa: CASSLKTGGDTQYF; CDR3nt: TGTGCCAGCAGCTTGAAAACGGGGGGAGATACGCAGTATTTT; abundance: NA; v_gene: TRBV5-4; j_gene: TRBJ2-3; d_gene: TRBD2
CDR3aa: CASSPIRVKAGTEAFF; CDR3nt: TGTGCCAGCAGCCCGATTAGGGTTAAGGCGGGCACTGAAGCTTTCTTT; abundance: NA; v_gene: TRBV16; j_gene: TRBJ1-1; d_gene: NA
CDR3aa: CSASSGNTIYF; CDR3nt: TGCAGTGCTAGTTCTGGAAACACCATATATTTT; abundance: NA; v_gene: TRBV20-1; j_gene: TRBJ1-3; d_gene: NA
CDR3aa: CASSYSPGTGSNEQFF; CDR3nt: TGTGCCAGCAGTTACTCCCCAGGGACAGGCAGCAATGAGCAGTTCTTC; abundance: NA; v_gene: TRBV6-5; j_gene: TRBJ2-1; d_gene: TRBD1
CDR3aa: CASNREGLENEQFF; CDR3nt: TGTGCCAGCAATCGGGAGGGCCTCGAGAATGAGCAGTTCTTC; abundance: NA; v_gene: TRBV9; j_gene: TRBJ2-1; d_gene: TRBD2
CDR3aa: CSATRENEQFF; CDR3nt: TGCAGTGCTACCCGGGAGAATGAGCAGTTCTTC; abundance: NA; v_gene: TRBV20-1; j_gene: TRBJ2-1; d_gene: NA
CDR3aa: CASSIGWAMGEKLFF; CDR3nt: TGTGCCAGTAGTATAGGCTGGGCTATGGGCGAAAAACTGTTTTTT; abundance: few; v_gene: TRBV19; j_gene: TRBJ1-4; d_gene: NA
CDR3aa: CASSADRGVREAFF; CDR3nt: TGTGCCAGCAGTGCAGATCGAGGGGTACGGGAAGCTTTCTTT; abundance: NA; v_gene: TRBV6-1; j_gene: TRBJ1-1; d_gene: NA
CDR3aa: CASSPQAHNSPLHF; CDR3nt: TGTGCCAGCAGCCCTCAGGCACATAATTCACCCCTCCACTTT; abundance: NA; v_gene: TRBV7-9; j_gene: TRBJ1-6; d_gene: NA
CDR3aa: CASSENKGELFF; CDR3nt: TGTGCCAGCAGTGAAAACAAGGGGGAGCTGTTTTTT; abundance: few; v_gene: TRBV2; j_gene: TRBJ2-2; d_gene: NA
CDR3aa: CASSLERGGKNIQYF; CDR3nt: TGTGCCAGCAGCTTAGAACGGGGCGGCAAAAACATTCAGTACTTC; abundance: once; v_gene: TRBV7-8; j_gene: TRBJ2-4; d_gene: NA
CDR3aa: CASRPTTNRGATEAFF; CDR3nt: TGCGCCAGCAGACCCACTACTAACAGGGGGGCCACTGAAGCTTTCTTT; abundance: NA; v_gene: TRBV5-1; j_gene: TRBJ1-1; d_gene: TRBD1
CDR3aa: CASSLRETGYTF; CDR3nt: TGTGCCAGCAGCTTAAGGGAAACTGGCTACACCTTC; abundance: few; v_gene: TRBV7-9; j_gene: TRBJ1-2; d_gene: NA
CDR3aa: CASSRDSGYTF; CDR3nt: TGCGCCAGCAGCCGGGACAGTGGCTACACCTTC; abundance: NA; v_gene: TRBV5-1; j_gene: TRBJ1-2; d_gene: TRBD1
CDR3aa: CASSLAYAGVLDEQFF; CDR3nt: TGTGCCAGCAGCTTGGCTTACGCGGGAGTATTGGATGAGCAGTTCTTC; abundance: NA; v_gene: TRBV5-4; j_gene: TRBJ2-1; d_gene: TRBD2
CDR3aa: CASRQGGSDTQYF; CDR3nt: TGTGCCAGCAGACAGGGAGGGTCAGATACGCAGTATTTT; abundance: NA; v_gene: TRBV7-2; j_gene: TRBJ2-3; d_gene: NA
CDR3aa: CASSPQPNSPLHF; CDR3nt: TGTGCCAGCTCACCGCAGCCCAATTCACCCCTCCACTTT; abundance: NA; v_gene: TRBV18; j_gene: TRBJ1-6; d_gene: NA
CDR3aa: CASSRSPTEAFF; CDR3nt: TGTGCCAGCAGCCGAAGTCCCACTGAAGCTTTCTTT; abundance: medium-sized; v_gene: TRBV11-3; j_gene: TRBJ1-1; d_gene: NA
CDR3aa: CASSLRGSAKNIQYF; CDR3nt: TGTGCCAGCAGCTTACGGGGGTCGGCCAAAAACATTCAGTACTTC; abundance: NA; v_gene: TRBV11-2; j_gene: TRBJ2-4; d_gene: NA
CDR3aa: CASSPRAGGQEETQYF; CDR3nt: TGTGCCAGCAGCCCCCGCGCGGGGGGGCAGGAAGAGACCCAGTACTTC; abundance: NA; v_gene: TRBV5-4; j_gene: TRBJ2-5; d_gene: TRBD2
CDR3aa: CASSRLGVADSYNEQFF; CDR3nt: TGCGCCAGCAGCCGTCTCGGGGTAGCGGACTCCTACAATGAGCAGTTCTTC; abundance: NA; v_gene: TRBV5-1; j_gene: TRBJ2-1; d_gene: NA